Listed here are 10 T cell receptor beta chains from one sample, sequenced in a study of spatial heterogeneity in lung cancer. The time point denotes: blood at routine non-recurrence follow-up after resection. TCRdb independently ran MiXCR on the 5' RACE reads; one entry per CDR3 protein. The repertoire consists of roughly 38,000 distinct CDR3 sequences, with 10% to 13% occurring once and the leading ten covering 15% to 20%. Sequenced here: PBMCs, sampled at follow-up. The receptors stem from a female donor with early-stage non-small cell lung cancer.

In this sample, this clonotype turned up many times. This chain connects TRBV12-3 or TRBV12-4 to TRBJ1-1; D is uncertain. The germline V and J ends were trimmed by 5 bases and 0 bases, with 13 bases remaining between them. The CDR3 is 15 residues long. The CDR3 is CASSPRPLLNTEAFF. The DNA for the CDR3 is TGTGCCAGCAGTCCGAGGCCTCTTCTGAACACTGAAGCTTTCTTT.

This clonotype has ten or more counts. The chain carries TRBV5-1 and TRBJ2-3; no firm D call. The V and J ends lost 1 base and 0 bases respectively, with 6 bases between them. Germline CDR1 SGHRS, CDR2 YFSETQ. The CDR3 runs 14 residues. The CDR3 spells CASSLRSSTDTQYF. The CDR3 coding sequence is TGCGCCAGCAGCTTGAGGTCTAGCACAGATACGCAGTATTTT. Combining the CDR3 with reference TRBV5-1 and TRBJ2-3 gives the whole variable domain KAGVTQTPRYLIKTRGQQVTLSCSPISGHRSVSWYQQTPGQGLQFLFEYFSETQRNKGNFPGRFSGRQFSNSRSEMNVSTLELGDSALYLCASSLRSSTDTQYFGPGTRLTVL.

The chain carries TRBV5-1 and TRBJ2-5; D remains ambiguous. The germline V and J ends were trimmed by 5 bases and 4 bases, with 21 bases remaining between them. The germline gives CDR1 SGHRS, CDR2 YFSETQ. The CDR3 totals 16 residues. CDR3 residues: CASRLETNLYRETQYF. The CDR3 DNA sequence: TGCGCCAGCAGACTGGAGACAAACTTGTACCGAGAGACCCAGTACTTC.

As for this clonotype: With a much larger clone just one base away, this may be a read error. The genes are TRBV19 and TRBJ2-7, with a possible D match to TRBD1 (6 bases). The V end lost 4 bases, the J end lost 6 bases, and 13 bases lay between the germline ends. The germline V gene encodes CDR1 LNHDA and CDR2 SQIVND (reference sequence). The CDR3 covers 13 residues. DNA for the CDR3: TGTGCCAGTAGTAACAACAGGGATGGCGAGCAGTACTTC. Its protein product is CASSNNRDGEQYF.

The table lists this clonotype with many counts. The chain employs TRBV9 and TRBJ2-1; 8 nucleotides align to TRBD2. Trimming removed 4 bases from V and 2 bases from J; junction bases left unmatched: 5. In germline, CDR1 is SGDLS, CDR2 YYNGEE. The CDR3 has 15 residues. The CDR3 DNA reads TGTGCCAGCAGCTCCCTAGCGGGCCCCTACAATGAGCAGTTCTTC. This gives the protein CASSSLAGPYNEQFF.

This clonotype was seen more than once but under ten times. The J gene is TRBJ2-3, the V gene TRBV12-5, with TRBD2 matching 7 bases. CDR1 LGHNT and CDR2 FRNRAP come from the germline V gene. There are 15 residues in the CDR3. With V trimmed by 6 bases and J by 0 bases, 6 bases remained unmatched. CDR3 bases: TGTGCTAGTGGAAGCGGGGCATCTAGCACAGATACGCAGTATTTT. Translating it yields CASGSGASSTDTQYF.

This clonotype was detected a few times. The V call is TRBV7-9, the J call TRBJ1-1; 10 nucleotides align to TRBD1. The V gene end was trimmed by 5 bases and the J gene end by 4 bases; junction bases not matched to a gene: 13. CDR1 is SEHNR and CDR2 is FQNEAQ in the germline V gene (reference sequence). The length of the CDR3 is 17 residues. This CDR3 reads CASSPRQGARTPTEAFF. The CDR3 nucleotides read TGTGCCAGCAGCCCTCGACAGGGGGCGCGAACCCCCACTGAAGCTTTCTTT.

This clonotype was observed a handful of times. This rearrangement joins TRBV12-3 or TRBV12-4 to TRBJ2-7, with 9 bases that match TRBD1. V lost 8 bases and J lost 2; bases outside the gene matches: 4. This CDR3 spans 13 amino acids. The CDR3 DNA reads TGTGCCAGCGGACAGGGGCCCACCTACGAGCAGTACTTC. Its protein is CASGQGPTYEQYF.

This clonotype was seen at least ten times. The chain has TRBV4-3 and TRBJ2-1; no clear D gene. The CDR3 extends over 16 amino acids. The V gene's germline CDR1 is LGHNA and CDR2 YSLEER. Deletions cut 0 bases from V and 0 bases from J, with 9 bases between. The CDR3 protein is CASSQDGQSSYNEQFF. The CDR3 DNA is TGCGCCAGCAGCCAAGATGGGCAGAGCTCCTACAATGAGCAGTTCTTC.

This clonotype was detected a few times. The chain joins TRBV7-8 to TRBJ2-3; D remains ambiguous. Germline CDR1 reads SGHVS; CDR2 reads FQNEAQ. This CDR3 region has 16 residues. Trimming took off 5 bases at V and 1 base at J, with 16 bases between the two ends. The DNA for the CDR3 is TGTGCCAGCAGCCCGACGACGGCCCTCGGCACAGATACGCAGTATTTT. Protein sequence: CASSPTTALGTDTQYF.